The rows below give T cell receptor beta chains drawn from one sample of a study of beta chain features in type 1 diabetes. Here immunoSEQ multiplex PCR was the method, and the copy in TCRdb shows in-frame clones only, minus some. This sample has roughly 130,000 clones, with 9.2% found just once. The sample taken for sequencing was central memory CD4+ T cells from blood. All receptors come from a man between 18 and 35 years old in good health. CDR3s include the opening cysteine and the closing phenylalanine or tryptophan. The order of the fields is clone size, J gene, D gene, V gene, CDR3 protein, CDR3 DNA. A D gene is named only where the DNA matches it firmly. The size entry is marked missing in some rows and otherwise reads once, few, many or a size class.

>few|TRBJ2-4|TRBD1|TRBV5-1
CASSFTGVEAKNIQYF
TGCGCCAGCAGCTTCACAGGGGTTGAGGCCAAAAACATTCAGTACTTC
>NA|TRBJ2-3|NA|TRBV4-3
CASSQGTRYPYSTDTQYF
TGCGCCAGCAGCCAAGGGACTCGCTACCCTTATAGCACAGATACGCAGTATTTT
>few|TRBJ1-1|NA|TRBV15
CATSRVREEAFF
TGTGCCACCAGCAGAGTTCGGGAAGAAGCTTTCTTT
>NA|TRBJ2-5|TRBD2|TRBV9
CASSTFSSGEETQYF
TGTGCCAGCAGCACGTTCTCTAGCGGGGAAGAGACCCAGTACTTC
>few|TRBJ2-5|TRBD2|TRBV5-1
CASSDSGGTETQYF
TGCGCCAGCAGCGATAGCGGGGGGACAGAGACCCAGTACTTC
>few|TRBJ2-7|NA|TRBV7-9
CASSPWGQDGEQYF
TGTGCCAGCAGCCCTTGGGGGCAGGATGGCGAGCAGTACTTC
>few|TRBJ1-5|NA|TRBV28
CASNHLLRVYSNQPQHF
TGTGCCAGCAACCACCTCCTGCGTGTCTATAGCAATCAGCCCCAGCATTTT
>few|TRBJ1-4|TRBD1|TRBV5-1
CASSFQGVDEKLFF
TGCGCCAGCAGCTTTCAGGGGGTTGATGAAAAACTGTTTTTT
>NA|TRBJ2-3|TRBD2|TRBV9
CASSVGISGGITDTQYF
TGTGCCAGCAGCGTAGGGATTAGCGGGGGGATCACAGATACGCAGTATTTT
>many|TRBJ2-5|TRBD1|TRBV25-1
CASSDITGVETQYF
TGTGCCAGCAGTGACATCACAGGGGTCGAGACCCAGTACTTC
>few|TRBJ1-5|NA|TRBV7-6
CASSLAARGLSNQPQHF
TGTGCCAGCAGCTTAGCGGCTAGGGGCTTAAGCAATCAGCCCCAGCATTTT
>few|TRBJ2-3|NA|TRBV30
CAWSAPTSIGDTQYF
TGTGCCTGGAGTGCCCCGACTAGTATCGGGGATACGCAGTATTTT
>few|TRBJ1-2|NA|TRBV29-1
CSVARGSYGYTF
TGCAGCGTTGCCCGGGGAAGCTATGGCTACACCTTC
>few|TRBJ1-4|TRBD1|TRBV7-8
CASSRVDRGQNEKLFF
TGTGCCAGCAGCCGCGTGGACAGGGGGCAGAATGAAAAACTGTTTTTT
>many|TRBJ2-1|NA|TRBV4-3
CASSQDLLIGGDNEQFF
TGCGCCAGCAGCCAAGATCTTCTAATCGGGGGTGACAATGAGCAGTTCTTC
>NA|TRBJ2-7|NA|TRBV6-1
CASSEGTGPQYF
TGTGCCAGCAGTGAAGGTACAGGCCCCCAGTACTTC
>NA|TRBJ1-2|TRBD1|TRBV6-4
CASSDRSGQRIHGYTF
TGTGCCAGCAGTGATCGTTCGGGACAGCGTATTCATGGCTACACCTTC
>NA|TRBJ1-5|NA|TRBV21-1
CASSIGAGEGQPQHF
TGTGCCAGCAGCATCGGGGCAGGGGAAGGTCAGCCCCAGCATTTT
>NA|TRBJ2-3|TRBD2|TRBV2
CASSDRDWRGTSTDTQYF
TGTGCCAGCAGTGATCGGGACTGGCGGGGGACTAGCACAGATACGCAGTATTTT
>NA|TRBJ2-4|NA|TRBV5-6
CASSIPGLAKNIQYF
TGTGCCAGCAGCATACCGGGACTAGCCAAAAACATTCAGTACTTC
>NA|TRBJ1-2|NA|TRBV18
CAGRTNYGYTF
TGTGCCGGCAGGACTAACTATGGCTACACCTTC
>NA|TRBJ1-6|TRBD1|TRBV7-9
CASSATGGVGKSPLHF
TGTGCCAGCAGCGCCACAGGGGGCGTAGGTAAATCACCCCTCCACTTT
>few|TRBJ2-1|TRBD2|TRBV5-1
CASSSGGGLYNEQFF
TGCGCCAGCAGCTCCGGGGGGGGGCTTTACAATGAGCAGTTCTTC
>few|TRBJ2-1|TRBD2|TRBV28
CASSLQRGEQFF
TGTGCCAGCAGTTTACAGCGGGGTGAGCAGTTCTTC
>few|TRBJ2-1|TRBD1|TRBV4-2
CASSQTSGTGSGEQFF
TGTGCCAGCAGCCAAACTTCCGGGACAGGGTCGGGTGAGCAGTTCTTC
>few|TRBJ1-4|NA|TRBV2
CASSEAAARIATNEKLFF
TGTGCCAGCAGTGAAGCGGCCGCAAGAATTGCAACTAATGAAAAACTGTTTTTT
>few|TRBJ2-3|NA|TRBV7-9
CASSLLLTGSTDTQYF
TGTGCCAGCAGCTTATTATTAACAGGGAGTACAGATACGCAGTATTTT
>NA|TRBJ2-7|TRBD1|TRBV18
CASSPGQGSLEQYF
TGTGCCAGCTCACCAGGACAGGGGAGTCTCGAGCAGTACTTC
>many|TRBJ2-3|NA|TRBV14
CASSQDGGPPQYF
TGTGCCAGCAGCCAAGATGGCGGGCCCCCGCAGTATTTT
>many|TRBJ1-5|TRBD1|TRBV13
CASSRRQGRNQPQHF
TGTGCCAGCAGCCGAAGACAGGGCCGCAATCAGCCCCAGCATTTT
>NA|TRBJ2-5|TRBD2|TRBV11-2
CASSLDLAGGRETQYF
TGTGCCAGCAGCTTAGATCTAGCGGGGGGCCGTGAGACCCAGTACTTC
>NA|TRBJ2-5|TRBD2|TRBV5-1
CASRGGNKETQYF
TGCGCCAGCAGGGGGGGGAATAAGGAGACCCAGTACTTC
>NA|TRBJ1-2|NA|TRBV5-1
CASTNGQNYGYTF
TGCGCCAGCACTAATGGACAGAACTATGGCTACACCTTC
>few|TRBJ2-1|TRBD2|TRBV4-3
CASSQDLGWRGGNNEQFF
TGCGCCAGCAGCCAAGATCTAGGTTGGCGGGGGGGAAACAATGAGCAGTTCTTC
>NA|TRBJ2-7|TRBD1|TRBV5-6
CASSFGRTGQNKQYF
TGTGCCAGCAGCTTCGGCCGGACAGGGCAAAATAAGCAGTACTTC
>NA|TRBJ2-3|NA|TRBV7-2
CASRRPGLGTDTQYF
TGTGCCAGCAGACGTCCGGGACTCGGCACAGATACGCAGTATTTT
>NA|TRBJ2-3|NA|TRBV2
CASRGGDTQYF
TGTGCCAGCAGGGGAGGAGATACGCAGTATTTT
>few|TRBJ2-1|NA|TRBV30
CAWSAGGSEQFF
TGTGCCTGGAGTGCCGGGGGAAGCGAGCAGTTCTTC
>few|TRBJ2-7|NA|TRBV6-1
CASSSRQALPDEQYF
TGTGCCAGCAGTTCCCGACAGGCCCTCCCGGACGAGCAGTACTTC
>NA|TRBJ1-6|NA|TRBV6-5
CASRRDRGWNSPLHF
TGTGCCAGCAGAAGGGACCGGGGGTGGAATTCACCCCTCCACTTT
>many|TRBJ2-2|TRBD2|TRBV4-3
CASSQSGGYTGELFF
TGCGCCAGCAGCCAAAGCGGGGGTTACACCGGGGAGCTGTTTTTT
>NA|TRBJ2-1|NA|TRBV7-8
CASSQLYRQFF
TGTGCCAGCAGTCAACTATATCGGCAGTTCTTC
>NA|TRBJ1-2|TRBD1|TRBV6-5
CASSYSGGDYGYTF
TGTGCCAGCAGTTACTCAGGGGGCGACTATGGCTACACCTTC
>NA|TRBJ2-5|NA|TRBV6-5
CASSYSKGRVETQYF
TGTGCCAGCAGTTACTCGAAGGGCAGGGTGGAGACCCAGTACTTC
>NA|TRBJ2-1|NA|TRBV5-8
CASSFIGARGNEQFF
TGTGCCAGCAGCTTTATAGGCGCGCGGGGCAATGAGCAGTTCTTC
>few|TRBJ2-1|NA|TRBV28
CASSLGGSREQFF
TGTGCCAGCAGTTTAGGAGGATCCCGTGAGCAGTTCTTC
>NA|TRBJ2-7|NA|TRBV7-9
CASSLDRRYEQYF
TGTGCCAGCAGCTTAGACCGCCGGTACGAGCAGTACTTC
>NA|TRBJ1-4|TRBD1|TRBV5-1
CASSLASNRGQGKLFF
TGCGCCAGCAGCTTGGCCTCTAACAGGGGGCAGGGAAAACTGTTTTTT
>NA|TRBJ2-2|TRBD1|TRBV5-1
CASSQRQGAGELFF
TGCGCCAGCAGCCAACGCCAGGGGGCCGGGGAGCTGTTTTTT
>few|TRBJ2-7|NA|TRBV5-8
CASSYGHYEQYF
TGTGCCAGCAGTTATGGCCACTACGAGCAGTACTTC
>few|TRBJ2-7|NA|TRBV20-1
CSASREDEQYF
TGCAGTGCTAGCCGGGAAGACGAGCAGTACTTC
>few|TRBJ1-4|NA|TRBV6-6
CASSPTPGLGNEKLFF
TGTGCCAGCAGTCCTACACCGGGGTTAGGGAATGAAAAACTGTTTTTT
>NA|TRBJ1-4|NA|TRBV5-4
CASSYDRTNEKLFF
TGTGCCAGCAGTTACGACAGGACTAATGAAAAACTGTTTTTT
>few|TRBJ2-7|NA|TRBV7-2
CASSIYSYEQYF
TGTGCCAGCAGCATATATTCCTACGAGCAGTACTTC
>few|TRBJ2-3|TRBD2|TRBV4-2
CASRPTSGGAWDTQYF
TGTGCCAGCAGGCCGACTAGCGGGGGGGCCTGGGATACGCAGTATTTT
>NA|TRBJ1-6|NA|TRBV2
CASSEDWAKNSPLHF
TGTGCCAGCAGTGAAGATTGGGCCAAAAATTCACCCCTCCACTTT
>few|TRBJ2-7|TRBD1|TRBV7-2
CASKSTGGSYEQYF
TGTGCCAGTAAATCGACAGGGGGCTCCTACGAGCAGTACTTC
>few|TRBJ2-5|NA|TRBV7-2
CASSPPSQGGKTQYF
TGTGCCAGCAGCCCCCCGTCGCAGGGAGGCAAGACCCAGTACTTC